A selection of T cell receptor beta chains follows, all from one sample in a study of blood T cell repertoires in COVID-19. Sequencing used immunoSEQ multiplex PCR; TCRdb keeps in-frame clones, though not all of them. This table has about 340,000 clones, roughly 90% appearing once. The source material was peripheral blood. The source is a woman in her 70s with COVID-19, enrolled during active disease. The CDR3 runs from the conserved cysteine through the conserved F or W. The D gene is left open where the match is weak. The listing skips clone size in some rows; elsewhere it reads once, few, many or a size class.

V gene	clone size	J gene	D gene	CDR3 protein	CDR3 DNA
TRBV4-3	.	TRBJ2-1	TRBD2	CASSQELLAGIYNEQFF	TGCGCCAGCAGCCAAGAACTACTAGCGGGGATATACAATGAGCAGTTCTTC
TRBV2	.	TRBJ2-3	TRBD2	CASSRLADNTDTQYF	TGTGCCAGCAGTCGGCTAGCGGACAACACAGATACGCAGTATTTT
TRBV19	.	TRBJ1-5	.	CASSYAGGGSQPQHF	TGTGCCAGTTCTTACGCGGGGGGTGGGAGTCAGCCCCAGCATTTT
TRBV19	once	TRBJ1-3	TRBD1	CASSIGDRGSGNTIYF	TGTGCCAGTAGTATAGGGGACAGGGGCTCTGGAAACACCATATATTTT
TRBV7-2	once	TRBJ1-1	.	CASSLASGVATEAFF	TGTGCCAGCAGCTTAGCGTCAGGGGTGGCCACTGAAGCTTTCTTT
TRBV11-2	.	TRBJ2-3	TRBD2	CASSSGLDLTDTQYF	TGTGCCAGCAGCTCCGGACTAGATCTCACAGATACGCAGTATTTT
TRBV19	.	TRBJ2-2	.	CASSIRTGELFF	TGTGCCAGTAGTATCCGCACCGGGGAGCTGTTTTTT
TRBV27	.	TRBJ1-6	TRBD1	CASGYRDRGNSPLHF	TGTGCCAGCGGGTACCGGGACAGGGGGAATTCACCCCTCCACTTT
TRBV5-1	.	TRBJ2-5	TRBD1	CASSSTTGVETQYF	TGCGCCAGCAGCTCCACTACAGGGGTGGAGACCCAGTACTTC
TRBV7-9	.	TRBJ1-3	.	CASSPGRGSGNTIYF	TGTGCCAGCAGCCCTGGGAGGGGCTCTGGAAACACCATATATTTT
TRBV24-1	.	TRBJ1-2	.	CATSDARDTAIRGYTF	TGTGCCACCAGTGATGCCCGGGATACCGCTATCCGCGGCTACACCTTC
TRBV7-8	.	TRBJ1-1	.	CASSLAVSMNTEAFF	TGTGCCAGCAGCTTAGCGGTGAGCATGAACACTGAAGCTTTCTTT
TRBV5-1	once	TRBJ2-3	TRBD2	CASSLFSGGEGTDTQYF	TGCGCCAGCAGCTTGTTTAGCGGGGGGGAAGGCACAGATACGCAGTATTTT
TRBV2	.	TRBJ2-5	TRBD2	CASTSGLWQETQYF	TGTGCCAGCACCTCGGGACTATGGCAAGAGACCCAGTACTTC
TRBV19	few	TRBJ1-1	.	CASSIYPGTRWDTEAFF	TGTGCCAGTAGTATATATCCGGGAACTCGGTGGGACACTGAAGCTTTCTTT
TRBV6-2/TRBV6-3	.	TRBJ2-6	.	CASSYGRGSGANVLTF	TGTGCCAGCAGTTACGGTAGGGGGTCTGGGGCCAACGTCCTGACTTTC
TRBV10-2	.	TRBJ2-1	.	CASSESGQGNAGGLYEQFF	TGCGCCAGCAGTGAGTCAGGACAGGGGAACGCGGGGGGGCTCTATGAGCAGTTCTTC
TRBV27	.	TRBJ2-2	TRBD1	CASKGTGLRGELFF	TGTGCCAGCAAAGGGACAGGGTTGCGCGGGGAGCTGTTTTTT
TRBV9	few	TRBJ1-4	TRBD1	CASSTQGAVGEKLFF	TGTGCCAGCAGCACACAGGGGGCGGTTGGTGAAAAACTGTTTTTT
TRBV20-1	.	TRBJ2-3	.	CSASTLAGDTQYF	TGCAGTGCTAGTACGTTAGCAGGGGATACGCAGTATTTT
TRBV29-1	.	TRBJ1-2	.	CSSLDSRDYGYTF	TGCAGCTCCCTCGACAGTCGGGACTATGGCTACACCTTC
TRBV27	.	TRBJ2-3	.	CASSLRNPTDTQYF	TGTGCCAGCAGTTTGCGGAACCCTACAGATACGCAGTATTTT
TRBV6-2/TRBV6-3	.	TRBJ1-2	TRBD1	CASSYGPETGYGYTF	TGTGCCAGCAGTTACGGTCCCGAGACAGGGTATGGCTACACCTTC
TRBV19	.	TRBJ2-2	.	CASSIDTSNNFYTGELFF	TGTGCCAGTAGTATAGATACATCGAACAATTTTTACACCGGGGAGCTGTTTTTT
TRBV5-1	few	TRBJ1-1	.	CASSLGGAQGAEAFF	TGCGCCAGCAGCTTGGGCGGAGCACAGGGTGCAGAAGCTTTCTTT
TRBV28	few	TRBJ1-4	.	CASSLATSGEKLFF	TGTGCCAGCAGTTTGGCGACTTCTGGGGAAAAACTGTTTTTT
TRBV6-5	.	TRBJ2-3	.	CASSTFGTATDTQYF	TGTGCCAGCAGTACTTTCGGGACTGCCACAGATACGCAGTATTTT
TRBV14	.	TRBJ1-2	TRBD1	CASSQDYTGVYGYTF	TGTGCCAGCAGCCAAGACTACACAGGGGTCTATGGCTACACCTTC
TRBV10-1	.	TRBJ2-1	TRBD2	CASSAASGGASYNEQFF	TGCGCCAGCAGTGCGGCTAGCGGGGGGGCTAGCTACAATGAGCAGTTCTTC
TRBV7-8	.	TRBJ1-6	.	CASSFRGAISPLHF	TGTGCCAGCAGTTTCCGGGGTGCGATTTCACCCCTCCACTTT
TRBV6-5	.	TRBJ1-6	.	CASSYSSRLDSPLHF	TGTGCCAGCAGTTACTCGAGCAGGCTGGATTCACCCCTCCACTTT
TRBV21-1	.	TRBJ1-1	.	CASSLQGWDTEAFF	TGTGCCAGCAGCCTGCAGGGGTGGGACACTGAAGCTTTCTTT
TRBV19	.	TRBJ1-1	.	CASSSLVGGEAFF	TGTGCCAGTAGTAGCCTCGTCGGCGGGGAAGCTTTCTTT
TRBV7-9	.	TRBJ2-7	.	CASSSESILGYEQYF	TGTGCCAGCAGCTCCGAGTCTATCCTCGGGTACGAGCAGTACTTC
TRBV10-3	.	TRBJ1-1	.	CAISPRTGQSTEAFF	TGTGCCATCAGTCCCCGTACAGGGCAGAGCACTGAAGCTTTCTTT
TRBV6-5	.	TRBJ1-3	TRBD1	CASSSVTGGVNTIYF	TGTGCCAGCAGTTCAGTGACAGGGGGAGTAAACACCATATATTTT
TRBV27	.	TRBJ2-1	TRBD2	CASSRRTSSYNEQFF	TGTGCCAGCAGCCGTCGGACTAGCAGTTACAATGAGCAGTTCTTC
TRBV24-1	.	TRBJ2-7	TRBD2	CATSDPSSGGIPYEQYF	TGTGCCACCAGTGATCCTTCTAGCGGGGGGATCCCCTACGAGCAGTACTTC
TRBV28	.	TRBJ1-2	TRBD1	CASSTGRTGFGYGYTF	TGTGCCAGCAGTACCGGACGGACAGGCTTCGGCTATGGCTACACCTTC
TRBV7-2	many	TRBJ2-1	.	CASSLVDQVRHEQFF	TGTGCCAGCAGCTTAGTTGACCAGGTCCGACATGAGCAGTTCTTC
TRBV6-5	.	TRBJ1-5	TRBD1	CASSNGTAYQPQHF	TGTGCCAGCAGTAACGGGACAGCCTATCAGCCCCAGCATTTT
TRBV19	.	TRBJ2-1	.	CASSTTIPRYNEQFF	TGTGCCAGTAGTACAACAATCCCCCGTTACAATGAGCAGTTCTTC
TRBV7-2	.	TRBJ2-1	.	CASSLVIVSTVEQFF	TGTGCCAGCAGCTTAGTTATAGTGTCAACGGTTGAGCAGTTCTTC
TRBV19	.	TRBJ2-4	TRBD1	CASSPLGQEVAKNIQYF	TGTGCCAGTAGTCCGTTAGGACAGGAGGTTGCCAAAAACATTCAGTACTTC